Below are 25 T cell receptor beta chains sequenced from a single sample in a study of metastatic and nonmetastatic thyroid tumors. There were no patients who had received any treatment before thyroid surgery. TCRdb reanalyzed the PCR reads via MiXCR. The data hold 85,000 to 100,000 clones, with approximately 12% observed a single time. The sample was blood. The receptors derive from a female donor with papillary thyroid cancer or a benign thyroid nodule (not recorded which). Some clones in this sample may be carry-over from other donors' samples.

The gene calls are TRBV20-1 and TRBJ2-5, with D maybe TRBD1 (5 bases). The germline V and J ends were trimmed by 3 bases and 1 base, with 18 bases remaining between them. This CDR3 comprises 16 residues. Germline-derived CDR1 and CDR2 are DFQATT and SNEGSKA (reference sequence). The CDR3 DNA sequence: TGCAGTGCTAGTCGAATCGACAGCCGAATCCAAGAGACCCAGTACTTC. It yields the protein CSASRIDSRIQETQYF.

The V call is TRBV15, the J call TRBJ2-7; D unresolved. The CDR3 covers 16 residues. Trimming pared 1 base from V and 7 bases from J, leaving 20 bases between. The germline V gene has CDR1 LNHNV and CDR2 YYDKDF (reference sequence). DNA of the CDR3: TGTGCCACCAGCAGAGGGAACATAGGGCACCGGAAAGAGCAGTACTTC. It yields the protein CATSRGNIGHRKEQYF.

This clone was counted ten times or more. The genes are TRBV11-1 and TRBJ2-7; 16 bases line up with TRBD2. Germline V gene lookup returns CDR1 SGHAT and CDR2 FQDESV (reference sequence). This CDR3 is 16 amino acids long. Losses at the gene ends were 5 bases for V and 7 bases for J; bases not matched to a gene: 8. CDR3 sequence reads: CASSPPGLAGGGEQYF. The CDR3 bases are TGTGCCAGCAGCCCCCCGGGACTAGCGGGAGGGGGTGAGCAGTACTTC.

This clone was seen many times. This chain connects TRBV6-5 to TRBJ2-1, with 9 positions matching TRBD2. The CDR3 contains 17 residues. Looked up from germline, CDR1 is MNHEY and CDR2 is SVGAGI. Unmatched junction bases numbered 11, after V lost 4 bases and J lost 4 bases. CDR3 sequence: CASSSEGRLAAYNEQFF. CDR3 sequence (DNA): TGTGCCAGCAGTTCAGAGGGAAGACTAGCGGCTTACAATGAGCAGTTCTTC.

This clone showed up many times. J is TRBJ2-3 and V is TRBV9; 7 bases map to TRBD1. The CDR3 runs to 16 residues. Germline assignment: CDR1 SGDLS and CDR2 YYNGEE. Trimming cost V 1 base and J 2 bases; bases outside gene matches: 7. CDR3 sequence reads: CASSVRGGQVTDTQYF. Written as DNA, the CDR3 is TGTGCCAGCAGCGTAAGGGGCGGACAGGTCACAGATACGCAGTATTTT.

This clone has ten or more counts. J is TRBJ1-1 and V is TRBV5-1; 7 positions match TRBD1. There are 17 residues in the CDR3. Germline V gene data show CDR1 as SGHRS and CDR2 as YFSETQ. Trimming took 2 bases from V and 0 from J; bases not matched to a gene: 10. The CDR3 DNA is TGCGCCAGCAGCTTTTCTACAGGGGACGACCTGAACACTGAAGCTTTCTTT. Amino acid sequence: CASSFSTGDDLNTEAFF.

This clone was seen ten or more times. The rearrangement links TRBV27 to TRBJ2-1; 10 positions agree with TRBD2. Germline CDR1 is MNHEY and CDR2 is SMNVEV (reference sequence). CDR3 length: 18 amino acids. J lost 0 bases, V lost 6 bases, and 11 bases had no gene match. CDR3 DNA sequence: TGTGCCAGCAGACAAAAGCCGGGACTAGCGTACTCCTACAATGAGCAGTTCTTC. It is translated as CASRQKPGLAYSYNEQFF.

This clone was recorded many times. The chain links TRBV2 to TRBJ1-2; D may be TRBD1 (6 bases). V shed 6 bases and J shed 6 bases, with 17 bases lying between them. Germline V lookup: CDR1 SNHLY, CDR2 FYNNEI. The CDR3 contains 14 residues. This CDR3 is CASRKGGRTDGYTF. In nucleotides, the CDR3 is TGTGCCAGCAGGAAGGGGGGGAGGACAGATGGCTACACCTTC.

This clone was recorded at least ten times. As DNA, the CDR3 is TGTGCCAGCAGTGAATTTCTCTCTGGAAACACCATATATTTT. Protein sequence: CASSEFLSGNTIYF. The chain recombines TRBV2 with TRBJ1-3; unclear D gene. The V end was cut by 2 bases, the J end by 0 bases, with 5 bases between. The CDR3 contains 14 residues. From germline, CDR1 is SNHLY and CDR2 FYNNEI.

CDR3 nucleotides: TGCAGTGCTAGACGACCTTTGGGAGGCTACAATGAGCAGTTCTTC. Protein sequence: CSARRPLGGYNEQFF. The chain carries TRBV20-1 and TRBJ2-1; possibly TRBD2 for D (6 bases). The CDR3 runs to 15 residues. V lost 2 bases, J lost 3 bases, and 14 bases lay in between. From germline, CDR1 is DFQATT and CDR2 SNEGSKA (reference sequence).

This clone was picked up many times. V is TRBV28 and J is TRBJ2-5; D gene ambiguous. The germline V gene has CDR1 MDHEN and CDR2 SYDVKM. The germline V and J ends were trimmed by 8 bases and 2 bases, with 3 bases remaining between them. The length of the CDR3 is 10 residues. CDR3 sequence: CASRQETQYF. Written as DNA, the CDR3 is TGTGCCAGCCGACAAGAGACCCAGTACTTC. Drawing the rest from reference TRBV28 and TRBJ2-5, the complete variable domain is DVKVTQSSRYLVKRTGEKVFLECVQDMDHENMFWYRQDPGLGLRLIYFSYDVKMKEKGDIPEGYSVSREKKERFSLILESASTNQTSMYLCASRQETQYFGPGTRLLVL.

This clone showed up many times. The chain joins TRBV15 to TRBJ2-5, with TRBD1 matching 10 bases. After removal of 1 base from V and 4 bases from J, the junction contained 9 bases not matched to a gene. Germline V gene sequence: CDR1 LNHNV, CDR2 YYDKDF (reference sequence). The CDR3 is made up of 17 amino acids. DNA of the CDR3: TGTGCCACCAGCAGAGGGGAGACAGGGGGCGCGGGAGAGACCCAGTACTTC. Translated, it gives CATSRGETGGAGETQYF. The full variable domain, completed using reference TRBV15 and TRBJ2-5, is DAMVIQNPRYQVTQFGKPVTLSCSQTLNHNVMYWYQQKSSQAPKLLFHYYDKDFNNEADTPDNFQSRRPNTSFCFLDIRSPGLGDTAMYLCATSRGETGGAGETQYFGPGTRLLVL.

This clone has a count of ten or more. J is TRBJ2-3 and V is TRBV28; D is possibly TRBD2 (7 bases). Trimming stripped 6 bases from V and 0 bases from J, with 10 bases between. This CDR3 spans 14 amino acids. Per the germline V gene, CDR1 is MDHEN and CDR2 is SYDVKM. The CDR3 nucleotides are TGTGCCAGCAGGAGGGGGGGAAGCACAGATACGCAGTATTTT. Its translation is CASRRGGSTDTQYF.

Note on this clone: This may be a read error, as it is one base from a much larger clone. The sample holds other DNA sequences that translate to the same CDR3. The CDR3 DNA reads as TGCGGTGCTAGAGGCCAGCTTTATAGCTCCTACGAGCAGTACTTC. This gives the protein CGARGQLYSSYEQYF. The rearrangement uses TRBV20-1 and TRBJ2-7, with D hard to call. Germline V gene lookup returns CDR1 DFQATT and CDR2 SNEGSKA (reference sequence). The CDR3 length is 15 residues.

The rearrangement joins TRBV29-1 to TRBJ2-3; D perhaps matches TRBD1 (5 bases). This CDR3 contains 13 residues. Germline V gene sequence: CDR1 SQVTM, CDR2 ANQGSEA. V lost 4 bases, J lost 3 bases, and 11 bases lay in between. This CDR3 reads CSVVGQGTDTQYF. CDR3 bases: TGCAGCGTTGTTGGTCAGGGAACAGATACGCAGTATTTT.

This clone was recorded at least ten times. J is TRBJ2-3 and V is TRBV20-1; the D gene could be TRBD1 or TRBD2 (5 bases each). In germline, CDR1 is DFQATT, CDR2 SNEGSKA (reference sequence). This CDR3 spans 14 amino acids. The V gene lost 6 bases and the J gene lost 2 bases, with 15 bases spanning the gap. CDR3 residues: CSAHGTAATDTQYF. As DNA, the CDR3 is TGCAGTGCCCACGGGACGGCCGCCACAGATACGCAGTATTTT.

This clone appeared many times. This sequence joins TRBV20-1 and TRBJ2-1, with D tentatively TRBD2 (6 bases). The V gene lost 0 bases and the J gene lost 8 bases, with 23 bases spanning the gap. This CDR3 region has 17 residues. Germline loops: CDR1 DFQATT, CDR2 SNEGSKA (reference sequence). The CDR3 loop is CSARDRRMVADFHEQFF. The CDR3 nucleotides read TGCAGTGCTAGAGATCGCCGGATGGTAGCGGATTTCCATGAGCAGTTCTTC.

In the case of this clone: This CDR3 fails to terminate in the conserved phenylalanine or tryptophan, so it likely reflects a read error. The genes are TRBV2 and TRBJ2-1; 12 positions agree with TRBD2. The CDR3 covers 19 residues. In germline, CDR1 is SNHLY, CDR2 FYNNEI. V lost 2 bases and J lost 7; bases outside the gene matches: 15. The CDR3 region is CASSERGGSLAGGTNEQFL. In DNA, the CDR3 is TGTGCCAGCAGTGAAAGGGGCGGTTCACTAGCGGGAGGCACGAATGAGCAGTTCCTC.

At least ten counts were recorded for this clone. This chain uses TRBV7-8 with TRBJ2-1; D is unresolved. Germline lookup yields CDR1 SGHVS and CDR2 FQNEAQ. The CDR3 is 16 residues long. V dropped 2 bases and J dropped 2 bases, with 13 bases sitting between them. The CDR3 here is CASSLSNVGTYNEQFF. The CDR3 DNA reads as TGTGCCAGCAGCTTAAGTAATGTCGGTACCTACAATGAGCAGTTCTTC.

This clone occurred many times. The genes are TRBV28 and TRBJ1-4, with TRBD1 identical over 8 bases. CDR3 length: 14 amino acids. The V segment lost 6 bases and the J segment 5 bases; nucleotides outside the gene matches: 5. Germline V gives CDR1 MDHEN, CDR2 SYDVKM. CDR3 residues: CASRIDRGNEKLFF. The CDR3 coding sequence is TGTGCCAGCAGGATTGACAGGGGAAATGAAAAACTGTTTTTT. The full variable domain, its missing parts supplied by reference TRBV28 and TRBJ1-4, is DVKVTQSSRYLVKRTGEKVFLECVQDMDHENMFWYRQDPGLGLRLIYFSYDVKMKEKGDIPEGYSVSREKKERFSLILESASTNQTSMYLCASRIDRGNEKLFFGSGTQLSVL.

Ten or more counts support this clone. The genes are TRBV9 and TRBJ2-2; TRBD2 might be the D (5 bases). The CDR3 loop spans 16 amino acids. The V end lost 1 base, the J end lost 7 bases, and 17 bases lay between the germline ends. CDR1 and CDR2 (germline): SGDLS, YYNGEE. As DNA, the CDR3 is TGTGCCAGCAGCGTATCCGGGAACCGGTTGCTCGGGGAGCTGTTTTTT. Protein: CASSVSGNRLLGELFF.

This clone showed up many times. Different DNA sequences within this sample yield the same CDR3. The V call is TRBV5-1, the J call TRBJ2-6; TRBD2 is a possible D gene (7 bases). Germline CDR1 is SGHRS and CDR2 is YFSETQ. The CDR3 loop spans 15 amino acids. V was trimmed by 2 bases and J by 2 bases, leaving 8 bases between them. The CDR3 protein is CASSLGGAGANVLTF. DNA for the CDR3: TGCGCCAGCAGCTTAGGGGGGGCTGGGGCCAACGTCCTGACTTTC.

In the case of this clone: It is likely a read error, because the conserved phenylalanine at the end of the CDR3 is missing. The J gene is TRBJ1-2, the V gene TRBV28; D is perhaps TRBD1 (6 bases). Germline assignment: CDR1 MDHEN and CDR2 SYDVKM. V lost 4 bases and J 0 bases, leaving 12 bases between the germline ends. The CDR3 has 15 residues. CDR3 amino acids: CASSSGDTTNYGYTL. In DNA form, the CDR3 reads TGTGCCAGCAGTTCGGGGGACACCACTAACTATGGCTACACCCTC.

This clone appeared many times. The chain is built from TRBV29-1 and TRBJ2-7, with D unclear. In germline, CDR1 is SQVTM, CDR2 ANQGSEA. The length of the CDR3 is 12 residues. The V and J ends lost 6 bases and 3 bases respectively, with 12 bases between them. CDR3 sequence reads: CSVTTPGYEQYF. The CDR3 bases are TGCAGCGTAACAACCCCGGGCTACGAGCAGTACTTC.

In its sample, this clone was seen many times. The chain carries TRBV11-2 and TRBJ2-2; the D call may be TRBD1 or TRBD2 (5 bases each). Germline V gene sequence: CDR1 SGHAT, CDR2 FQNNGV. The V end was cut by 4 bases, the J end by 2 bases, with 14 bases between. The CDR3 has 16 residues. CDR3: CASSSLRGVNTGELFF. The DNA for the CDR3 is TGTGCCAGCAGCTCCCTCCGAGGGGTTAACACCGGGGAGCTGTTTTTT. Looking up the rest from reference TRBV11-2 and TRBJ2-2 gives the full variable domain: EAGVAQSPRYKIIEKRQSVAFWCNPISGHATLYWYQQILGQGPKLLIQFQNNGVVDDSQLPKDRFSAERLKGVDSTLKIQPAKLEDSAVYLCASSSLRGVNTGELFFGEGSRLTVL.